This T cell receptor beta chain comes out of a study of metastatic and nonmetastatic thyroid tumors. In its sample, this clone was seen a few times. All patients reached thyroid surgery having received no treatment beforehand. TCRdb recomputed clones from the PCR reads via MiXCR. The sample carries a few thousand clones, around 42% recorded once. V lost 0 bases and J lost 8; bases outside the gene matches: 4. There are 13 residues in the CDR3. Looked up from germline, CDR1 is LNHNV and CDR2 is YYDKDF (reference sequence). This TCR derives from a female donor with papillary thyroid cancer or a benign thyroid nodule (not recorded which). Some clones in this sample may be carry-over from other donors' samples. The specimen sequenced was adjacent normal tissue. V gene TRBV15 combines with J gene TRBJ2-7, with 7 bases fitting TRBD2. CDR3 amino acids: CATSREGGEQQYF. CDR3 DNA sequence: TGTGCCACCAGCAGAGAGGGGGGGGAACAGCAGTACTTC.